This TCR beta chain was obtained from a study of shared clonotypes between healthy human individuals. As for the study in general: Donors consisted of two women and a few men between 18 and 49. Three plates each covered CD4 naive and memory; CD8 naive two, CD8 memory one. The study, taken as a whole, reports: A few donors showed sharing of about 4.7% of naive CD4 clonotypes.

Generated by immunoSEQ multiplex PCR, the TCRdb table keeps only in-frame clones and is missing some. Among 2.3 million or so clones listed, just over 90% were seen once. This CDR3 comprises 15 residues. The germline V gene encodes CDR1 SGHNT and CDR2 YYREEE (reference sequence). Trimming cost V 3 bases and J 1 base, with 13 bases left between them. Both subsets, CD45RA+ naive and CD45RA-negative memory, were split from the CD4+ cells. Points on this clone: Its antigen is not known.

The sequenced sample was naive CD4+ T cells from PBMCs. As to subset: CD45RA+ positively selected. This receptor was obtained from a man aged 18 to 29 in good health. Some clones in this sample may be carry-over from other donors' samples. The gene calls are TRBV5-4 and TRBJ2-5; D may be TRBD2 (6 bases). CDR3 protein: CASSWGPGLQETQYF. The DNA for the CDR3 is TGTGCCAGCAGCTGGGGACCGGGACTCCAAGAGACCCAGTACTTC. The full variable domain, rest sourced from reference TRBV5-4 and TRBJ2-5, is ETGVTQSPTHLIKTRGQQVTLRCSSQSGHNTVSWYQQALGQGPQFIFQYYREEENGRGNFPPRFSGLQFPNYSSELNVNALELDDSALYLCASSWGPGLQETQYFGPGTRLLVL.